This TCR beta chain was captured by sequencing in a study of human T cells and chemical hapten exposure. One entry per CDR3 protein results from TCRdb running MiXCR on the RACE reads. The profile covers some 78,000 distinct CDR3 sequences, with roughly 8.7% appearing a single time and 1.5% to 1.7% taken by the ten largest. The V gene's germline CDR1 is LNHDA and CDR2 SQIVND (reference sequence). This CDR3 contains 14 residues. V lost 5 bases and J lost 11; bases outside the gene matches: 14. Time point reported: healthy volunteer bleed at 6 weeks. Whole blood that had not been fractionated was the source of extracted total RNA. The table lists this clonotype with a few counts.

This chain joins TRBV19 and TRBJ1-1, with 7 bases fitting TRBD1. Sample: whole blood. The source is a male donor in good health. Some clones in this sample may be carry-over from other donors' samples. CDR3 loop: CASSRSPEDRRAFF. The CDR3 DNA sequence: TGTGCCAGTAGTCGATCTCCCGAGGACAGGAGGGCTTTCTTT.